A single sample is the source of the 28 T cell receptor beta chains below, sequenced in a study of Graves' ophthalmopathy and Graves' hyperthyroidism. The authors amplified TCR beta CDR3 regions, and they did so from RNA transcripts for repertoire sequencing. The library came from an HTBI-primed first-round RT-PCR and a second-round multiplex PCR. TCRdb processed the multiplex PCR reads anew with MiXCR; each CDR3 protein has one entry. This table holds around 1,000,000 distinct CDR3 sequences, about 38% found once. The sequenced sample was peripheral blood or thyroid tissue (not recorded which). These TCRs come from an adult man with Graves' hyperthyroidism.

This sequence joins TRBV5-4 and TRBJ1-3; 9 bases fit TRBD1. There are 16 residues in the CDR3. Germline V gene data show CDR1 as SGHNT and CDR2 as YYREEE (reference sequence). V lost 4 bases to trimming and J lost 2 bases; unmatched junction nucleotides: 7. CDR3: CASSQDGTGTGNTIYF. CDR3 in DNA: TGTGCCAGCAGCCAGGATGGGACAGGGACTGGAAACACCATATATTTT.

Ten or more counts support this clonotype. V is TRBV10-3 and J is TRBJ1-2, with TRBD1 matching over 8 bases. Germline loops: CDR1 ENHRY, CDR2 SYGVKD. The CDR3 covers 16 residues. J lost 2 bases, V lost 4 bases, and 9 bases had no gene match. CDR3 sequence: CAISGQDRALNYGYTF. In DNA, the CDR3 is TGTGCCATCAGTGGCCAGGACAGGGCCCTGAACTATGGCTACACCTTC.

The V gene is TRBV25-1, the J gene TRBJ1-2; D is unresolved. Germline V gene lookup returns CDR1 MGHDK and CDR2 SYGVNS. Trimming removed 8 bases from V and 4 bases from J, with 5 bases in between. The CDR3 contains 10 residues. The CDR3, as DNA: TGTGCCAGCCGCTTCTATGGCTACACCTTC. Amino acid sequence: CASRFYGYTF.

This clonotype was detected many times. V usage is TRBV5-5 and J usage is TRBJ2-2; no clear D gene. This CDR3 contains 14 residues. The V end was cut by 1 base, the J end by 0 bases, with 4 bases between. From germline, CDR1 is SGHKS and CDR2 YYEKEE (reference sequence). The CDR3 region is CASSLQTNTGELFF. CDR3 DNA: TGTGCCAGCAGCTTGCAGACGAACACCGGGGAGCTGTTTTTT. The whole variable domain, filled in from reference TRBV5-5 and TRBJ2-2, reads DAGVTQSPTHLIKTRGQQVTLRCSPISGHKSVSWYQQVLGQGPQFIFQYYEKEERGRGNFPDRFSARQFPNYSSELNVNALLLGDSALYLCASSLQTNTGELFFGEGSRLTVL.

The V call is TRBV24-1, the J call TRBJ2-5, with 7 bases fitting TRBD1. The CDR3 has 13 residues. CDR1 and CDR2 from the germline V gene are KGHDR and SFDVKD. The V and J ends lost 9 bases and 9 bases, in that order; junction bases with no gene match: 12. The CDR3 coding sequence is TGTGCCACCGGCGACAGGGCGGATCAGCCCCAGTACTTC. Translation gives CATGDRADQPQYF.

The gene calls are TRBV7-9 and TRBJ1-1; D gene unclear. V gave up 5 bases and J gave up 11 bases, with 21 bases separating them. Germline-derived CDR1 and CDR2 are SEHNR and FQNEAQ (reference sequence). The CDR3 covers 14 residues. Written as DNA, the CDR3 is TGTGCCAGCAGCCCAGGACGGGGTACAAACTTGGCTTTCTTT. Protein: CASSPGRGTNLAFF.

The J gene is TRBJ2-5, the V gene TRBV7-6, with 7 bases fitting TRBD1. Per the germline V gene, CDR1 is SGHVS and CDR2 is FNYEAQ. This CDR3 is 14 amino acids long. With 5 bases clipped from V and 5 bases from J, the junction kept 8 bases outside the gene matches. For the CDR3, the DNA is TGTGCCAGCAGCCCGAAAACAGGGGTTGAGACCCAGTACTTC. Its translation: CASSPKTGVETQYF.

In the case of this clonotype: At one end, the junction sequence differs from germline, possibly due to a read error. The J gene is TRBJ1-5, the V gene TRBV18; D unresolved. The CDR3 is 14 amino acids. Germline V gene sequence: CDR1 KGHSH, CDR2 LQKENI. The CDR3, as DNA: TGTGCCAGCTCACCCCAGGACGACAATCAGCGCCAGCATTTT. Protein: CASSPQDDNQRQHF.

The chain is built from TRBV29-1 and TRBJ2-7; 9 nucleotides align to TRBD1. Germline CDR1 is SQVTM and CDR2 is ANQGSEA. This CDR3 region has 13 residues. Trimming removed 8 bases from V and 5 bases from J; junction bases left unmatched: 10. CDR3 region: CSSSGTGGDEQYF. The CDR3 DNA is TGCAGCTCCTCCGGAACAGGGGGCGACGAGCAGTACTTC.

As DNA, the CDR3 is TGTGCCAGCAGCTTTAGCCAGGGGGTGGCTTTCTTT. Translated, it gives CASSFSQGVAFF. The chain recombines TRBV7-9 with TRBJ1-1, with 7 bases aligning to TRBD1. The CDR3 is made up of 12 amino acids. Losses at the gene ends were 3 bases for V and 11 bases for J; bases not matched to a gene: 6. Germline V CDR1 and CDR2: SEHNR, FQNEAQ (reference sequence).

This clonotype was observed many times. The rearrangement links TRBV24-1 to TRBJ2-7; D unclear. V was pared by 6 bases and J by 0 bases, with 8 bases between. This CDR3 is built from 13 residues. Germline CDR1 is KGHDR and CDR2 is SFDVKD. CDR3 DNA: TGTGCCACCAGTATCGACGGCTCCTACGAGCAGTACTTC. Its protein is CATSIDGSYEQYF.

This clonotype has at least ten counts. The chain uses TRBV4-1 and TRBJ1-5; TRBD1 matches 7 bases. Losses at the gene ends were 0 bases for V and 1 base for J; bases not matched to a gene: 3. The CDR3 contains 16 residues. The germline V gene has CDR1 MGHRA and CDR2 YSYEKL. The CDR3 sequence: CASSQEQGESNQPQHF. The CDR3 DNA is TGCGCCAGCAGCCAAGAGCAGGGGGAAAGCAATCAGCCCCAGCATTTT.

This chain joins TRBV10-3 and TRBJ2-7; 8 positions match TRBD2. CDR1 is ENHRY and CDR2 is SYGVKD in the germline V gene. CDR3 size: 15 residues. Germline trimming cut 6 bases from V and 4 bases from J; bases unmatched to any gene: 11. The chain's CDR3 is CAISDSGSGAYEQYF. CDR3 sequence (DNA): TGTGCCATCAGCGACTCAGGTAGCGGGGCTTACGAGCAGTACTTC.

This clonotype was picked up one time. The genes are TRBV15 and TRBJ1-6; D remains ambiguous. V was shortened by 5 bases and J by 7 bases, with 6 bases between the two germline ends. Germline values: CDR1 LNHNV, CDR2 YYDKDF (reference sequence). The CDR3 consists of 12 residues. The CDR3 DNA reads TGTGCCACCAGCGGACGAAATTCACCCCTCCACTTT. This gives the protein CATSGRNSPLHF.

This clonotype was found a few times. No conserved phenylalanine or tryptophan ends this CDR3, so it is likely a read error. The CDR3 bases are TGCGCCAGCGGCTTGGACCCGGGAGAGCAGTACTCC. Encoded protein: CASGLDPGEQYS. The V call is TRBV5-1, the J call TRBJ2-7; possible D gene TRBD2, 5 bases. Germline CDR1 and CDR2: SGHRS and YFSETQ. The CDR3 contains 12 residues.

This clonotype was seen only a few times. This may be a read error: a much more frequent sequence differs by one nucleotide. The chain is built from TRBV19 and TRBJ1-5, with D possibly TRBD1 on 5 matching bases. Germline CDR1 reads LNHDA; CDR2 reads SQIVND (reference sequence). Trimming removed 4 bases from V and 8 bases from J, with 15 bases in between. The length of the CDR3 is 14 residues. CDR3 coding DNA: TGTGCCAGTAGTAGAGGGGTTTGGAATAAGCCCCAGCATTTT. It specifies CASSRGVWNKPQHF.

The chain employs TRBV7-2 and TRBJ1-2; D is unresolved. The V and J ends lost 4 bases and 9 bases respectively, with 12 bases between them. CDR1 and CDR2 (germline): SGHTA, FQGNSA. This CDR3 is 12 amino acids long. The CDR3 loop reads CASSSRSGSYTF. CDR3 bases: TGTGCCAGCAGCTCCCGTAGCGGGAGCTACACCTTC.

This clonotype turned up a few times. V gene TRBV12-3 or TRBV12-4 combines with J gene TRBJ1-5; D unclear. There are 15 residues in the CDR3. V dropped 3 bases and J dropped 3 bases, with 12 bases sitting between them. In DNA form, the CDR3 reads TGTGCCAGCAGTTTTCGGGGTGGACTCAATCAGCCCCAGCATTTT. Translating it yields CASSFRGGLNQPQHF.

V gene TRBV12-3 or TRBV12-4 combines with J gene TRBJ2-7, with 9 nucleotides matching TRBD1. After removal of 6 bases from V and 7 bases from J, the junction contained 16 bases not matched to a gene. The CDR3 runs 16 residues. CDR3 in amino acids: CASSKIGTGHPGEQYF. The DNA of the CDR3 is TGTGCCAGCAGCAAGATAGGGACAGGGCACCCCGGGGAGCAGTACTTC.

This clonotype was counted ten times or more. The CDR3 loop is CASSIGGAGEGKGYTF. CDR3 bases: TGTGCCAGTAGTATCGGGGGCGCCGGGGAGGGTAAAGGCTACACCTTC. The chain is built from TRBV19 and TRBJ1-2, with a weak D call TRBD1 (6 bases). Trimming took off 3 bases at V and 8 bases at J, with 22 bases between the two ends. CDR1 and CDR2 (germline): LNHDA, SQIVND (reference sequence). The CDR3 contains 16 residues.

This clonotype was seen repeatedly, ten times or more. This rearrangement joins TRBV5-8 to TRBJ1-1, with D hard to call. V shed 0 bases and J shed 4 bases, with 10 bases lying between them. This CDR3 has 14 amino acids. Per the germline V gene, CDR1 is SGHTS and CDR2 is YDEGEE. CDR3 residues: CASSLDGLGTEAFF. CDR3 coding DNA: TGTGCCAGCAGCTTGGACGGGTTGGGCACTGAAGCTTTCTTT.

This clonotype came up a few times. This chain joins TRBV7-8 and TRBJ1-2; possible D gene TRBD1, 5 bases. V lost 10 bases, J lost 8 bases, and 14 bases lay in between. The CDR3 sequence is 11 residues long. The germline V gene encodes CDR1 SGHVS and CDR2 FQNEAQ. The CDR3 spells CATEIGGGYTF. The CDR3 DNA reads as TGTGCCACCGAAATTGGGGGAGGCTACACCTTC.

This clonotype was seen ten or more times. The chain joins TRBV7-2 to TRBJ1-5; D may be TRBD1 (5 bases). The length of the CDR3 is 15 residues. Per the germline V gene, CDR1 is SGHTA and CDR2 is FQGNSA. V was clipped by 3 bases and J by 6 bases, with 15 bases between them. The CDR3 sequence: CASSLGGGPGQPQHF. The CDR3 DNA follows: TGTGCCAGCAGCTTGGGGGGAGGCCCAGGTCAGCCCCAGCATTTT.

The rearrangement joins TRBV30 to TRBJ1-2; D gene ambiguous. V lost 5 bases, J lost 8 bases, and 9 bases lay in between. This CDR3 region has 10 residues. The germline CDR1 and CDR2 sequences are GTSNPN and SVGIG (reference sequence). CDR3 nucleotide sequence: TGTGCCTGGTTACTCAACGGCTACACCTTC. Its protein product is CAWLLNGYTF.

The gene calls are TRBV7-3 and TRBJ1-6; a possible D gene is TRBD1 (5 bases). The CDR3 has 16 residues. Germline V gene data show CDR1 as SGHTA and CDR2 as FQGTGA. The V end was cut by 2 bases, the J end by 7 bases, with 15 bases between. The CDR3 loop reads CASSLVRVGANSPLHF. Written as DNA, the CDR3 is TGTGCCAGCAGCTTAGTCAGGGTAGGGGCGAATTCACCCCTCCACTTT.

This clonotype was detected only a few times. The chain has TRBV11-2 and TRBJ1-1, with 12 nucleotides matching TRBD1. V trimming: 5 bases; J trimming: 5 bases; junction bases outside the gene matches: 12. Germline V CDR1 and CDR2: SGHAT, FQNNGV. CDR3 size: 17 residues. The CDR3 region has the DNA TGTGCCAGCAGCACGCCGGGACAGGGGGCTTCGGGAACTGAAGCTTTCTTT. This encodes CASSTPGQGASGTEAFF.

The V call is TRBV7-9, the J call TRBJ1-1; a possible D gene is TRBD1 (6 bases). CDR1 SEHNR and CDR2 FQNEAQ come from the germline V gene (reference sequence). The CDR3 is made up of 16 amino acids. V was pared by 5 bases and J by 0 bases, with 16 bases between. The CDR3 loop reads CASSTTYREMNTEAFF. The CDR3 bases are TGTGCCAGCAGCACAACATACAGGGAAATGAACACTGAAGCTTTCTTT.

The sample holds many counts of this clonotype. The rearrangement links TRBV6-1 to TRBJ2-5, with 8 bases identical to TRBD1. V lost 3 bases and J lost 4; bases outside the gene matches: 1. This CDR3 is 13 amino acids long. Looked up from germline, CDR1 is MNHNS and CDR2 is SASEGT. In nucleotides, the CDR3 is TGTGCCAGCAGTGACAGGGGGCGAGAGACCCAGTACTTC. It is translated as CASSDRGRETQYF.